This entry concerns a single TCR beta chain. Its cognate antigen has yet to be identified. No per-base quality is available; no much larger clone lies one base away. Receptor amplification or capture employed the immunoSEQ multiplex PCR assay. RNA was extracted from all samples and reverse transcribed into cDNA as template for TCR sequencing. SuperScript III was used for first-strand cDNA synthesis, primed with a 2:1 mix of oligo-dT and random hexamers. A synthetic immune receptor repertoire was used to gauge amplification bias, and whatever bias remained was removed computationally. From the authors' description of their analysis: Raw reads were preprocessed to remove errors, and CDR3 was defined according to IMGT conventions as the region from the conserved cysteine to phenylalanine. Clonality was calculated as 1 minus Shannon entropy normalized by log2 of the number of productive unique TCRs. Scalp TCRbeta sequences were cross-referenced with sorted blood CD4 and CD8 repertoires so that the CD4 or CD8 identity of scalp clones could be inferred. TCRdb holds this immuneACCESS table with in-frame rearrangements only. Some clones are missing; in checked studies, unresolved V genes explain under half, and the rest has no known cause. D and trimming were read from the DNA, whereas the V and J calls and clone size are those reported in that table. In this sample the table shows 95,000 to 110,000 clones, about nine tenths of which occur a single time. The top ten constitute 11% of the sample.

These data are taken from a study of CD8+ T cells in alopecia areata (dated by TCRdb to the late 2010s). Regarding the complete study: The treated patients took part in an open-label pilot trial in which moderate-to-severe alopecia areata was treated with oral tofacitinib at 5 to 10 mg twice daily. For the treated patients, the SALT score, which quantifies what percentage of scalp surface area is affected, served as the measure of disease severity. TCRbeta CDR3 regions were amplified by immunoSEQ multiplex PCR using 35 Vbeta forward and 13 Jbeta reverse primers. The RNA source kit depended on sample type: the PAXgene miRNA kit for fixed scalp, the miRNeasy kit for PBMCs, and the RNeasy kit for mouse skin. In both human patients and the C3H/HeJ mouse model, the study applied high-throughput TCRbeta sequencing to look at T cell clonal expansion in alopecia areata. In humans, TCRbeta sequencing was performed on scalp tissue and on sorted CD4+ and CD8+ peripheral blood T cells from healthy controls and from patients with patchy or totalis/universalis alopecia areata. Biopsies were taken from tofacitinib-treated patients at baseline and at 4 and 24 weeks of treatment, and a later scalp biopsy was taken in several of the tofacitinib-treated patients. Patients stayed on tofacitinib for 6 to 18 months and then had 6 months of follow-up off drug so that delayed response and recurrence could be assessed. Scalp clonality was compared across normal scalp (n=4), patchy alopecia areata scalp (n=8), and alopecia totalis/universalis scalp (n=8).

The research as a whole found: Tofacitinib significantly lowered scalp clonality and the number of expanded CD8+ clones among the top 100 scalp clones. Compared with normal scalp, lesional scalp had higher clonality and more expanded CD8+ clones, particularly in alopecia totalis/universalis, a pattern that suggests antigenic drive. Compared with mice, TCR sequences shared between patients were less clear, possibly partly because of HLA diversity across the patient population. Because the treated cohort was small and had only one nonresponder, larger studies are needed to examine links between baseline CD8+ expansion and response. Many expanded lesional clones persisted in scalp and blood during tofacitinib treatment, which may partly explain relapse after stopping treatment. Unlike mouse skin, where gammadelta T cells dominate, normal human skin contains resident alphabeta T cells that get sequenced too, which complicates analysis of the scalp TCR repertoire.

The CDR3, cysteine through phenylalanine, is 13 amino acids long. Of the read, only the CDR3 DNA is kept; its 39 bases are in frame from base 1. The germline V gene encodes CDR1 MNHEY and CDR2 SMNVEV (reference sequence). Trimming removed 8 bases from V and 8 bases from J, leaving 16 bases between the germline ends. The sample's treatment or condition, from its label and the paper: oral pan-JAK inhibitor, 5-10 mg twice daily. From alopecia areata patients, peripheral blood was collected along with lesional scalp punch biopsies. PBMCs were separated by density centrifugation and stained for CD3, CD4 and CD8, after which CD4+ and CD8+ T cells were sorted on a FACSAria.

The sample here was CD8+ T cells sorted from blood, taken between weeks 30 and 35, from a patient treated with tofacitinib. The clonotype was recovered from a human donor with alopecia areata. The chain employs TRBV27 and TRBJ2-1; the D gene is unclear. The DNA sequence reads TGTGCCAGCTACGACCCCGTCGACGATGAGCAGTTCTTC. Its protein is CASYDPVDDEQFF.